This is a list of T cell receptor beta chains from one sample in a study of identical twins. TCRdb called the 5' RACE reads again in MiXCR, with one record for every CDR3 protein. The data contain approximately 700,000 distinct CDR3 sequences, roughly 6% of them seen just once; the ten biggest clones take up around 2%. Material for sequencing was naive T cells sorted from blood. All receptors derive from a man aged 18 to 30 in good health. Both conserved end residues are part of each CDR3. A D gene is named only where the DNA matches it firmly. Only some rows state a clone size, as once, few, many or a class for expanded clones.

d_gene: NA; j_gene: TRBJ2-3; v_gene: TRBV24-1; abundance: many; CDR3aa: CATEGFRTDTQYF; CDR3nt: TGTGCCACGGAGGGGTTTCGTACAGATACGCAGTATTTT
d_gene: TRBD1; j_gene: TRBJ2-5; v_gene: TRBV12-3/TRBV12-4; abundance: NA; CDR3aa: CASGMTGLSIAETQYF; CDR3nt: TGTGCCAGCGGAATGACAGGGTTGTCTATTGCGGAGACCCAGTACTTC
d_gene: TRBD2; j_gene: TRBJ2-7; v_gene: TRBV27; abundance: few; CDR3aa: CATATSGSYEQYF; CDR3nt: TGTGCCACCGCAACTAGCGGCTCCTACGAGCAGTACTTC
d_gene: NA; j_gene: TRBJ2-1; v_gene: TRBV20-1; abundance: NA; CDR3aa: CSARAEARSNEQFF; CDR3nt: TGCAGTGCTAGAGCGGAAGCCCGCAGTAATGAGCAGTTCTTC
d_gene: NA; j_gene: TRBJ2-7; v_gene: TRBV11-2; abundance: once; CDR3aa: CASSIAGTGAYEQYF; CDR3nt: TGTGCCAGCAGCATAGCCGGGACTGGGGCCTACGAGCAGTACTTC
d_gene: NA; j_gene: TRBJ2-7; v_gene: TRBV20-1; abundance: many; CDR3aa: CSAREVRGAYEQYF; CDR3nt: TGCAGTGCTAGAGAAGTCAGGGGCGCCTACGAGCAGTACTTC
d_gene: TRBD2; j_gene: TRBJ2-7; v_gene: TRBV6-2/TRBV6-3; abundance: many; CDR3aa: CASRGLAGDYEQYF; CDR3nt: TGTGCCAGCAGGGGACTAGCGGGAGACTACGAGCAGTACTTC
d_gene: NA; j_gene: TRBJ1-4; v_gene: TRBV6-1; abundance: NA; CDR3aa: CATNPGTGNEKLFF; CDR3nt: TGTGCCACCAACCCGGGCACAGGGAATGAAAAACTGTTTTTT
d_gene: NA; j_gene: TRBJ2-2; v_gene: TRBV7-2; abundance: NA; CDR3aa: CAGSQKTNTGELFF; CDR3nt: TGTGCCGGCAGCCAAAAGACTAACACCGGGGAGCTGTTTTTT
d_gene: NA; j_gene: TRBJ1-3; v_gene: TRBV12-3/TRBV12-4; abundance: many; CDR3aa: CASSLNSGNTIYF; CDR3nt: TGTGCCAGCAGCTTAAACTCTGGAAACACCATATATTTT
d_gene: NA; j_gene: TRBJ1-1; v_gene: TRBV12-5; abundance: NA; CDR3aa: CASGFTGDTEAFF; CDR3nt: TGTGCTAGTGGTTTCACAGGCGACACTGAAGCTTTCTTT
d_gene: TRBD1; j_gene: TRBJ1-6; v_gene: TRBV5-1; abundance: few; CDR3aa: CASSETGDIYSPLHF; CDR3nt: TGCGCCAGCAGCGAAACAGGGGATATTTATTCACCCCTCCACTTT
d_gene: NA; j_gene: TRBJ2-3; v_gene: TRBV29-1; abundance: many; CDR3aa: CSATSGTDTQYF; CDR3nt: TGCAGCGCTACCAGTGGGACAGATACGCAGTATTTT
d_gene: NA; j_gene: TRBJ2-7; v_gene: TRBV4-3; abundance: many; CDR3aa: CASSQAGDFLSEQYF; CDR3nt: TGCGCCAGCAGCCAAGCCGGGGATTTTCTCTCCGAGCAGTACTTC
d_gene: TRBD1; j_gene: TRBJ2-1; v_gene: TRBV6-4; abundance: few; CDR3aa: CASSLGQGESEQFF; CDR3nt: TGTGCCAGCAGCCTGGGACAGGGAGAAAGTGAGCAGTTCTTC
d_gene: TRBD2; j_gene: TRBJ2-1; v_gene: TRBV7-8; abundance: NA; CDR3aa: CASSLGGGGGRNEQFF; CDR3nt: TGTGCCAGCAGCTTAGGCGGCGGGGGGGGTAGGAATGAGCAGTTCTTC
d_gene: NA; j_gene: TRBJ2-1; v_gene: TRBV24-1; abundance: few; CDR3aa: CATSDRTSTDEQFF; CDR3nt: TGTGCCACCAGTGACCGGACCAGCACGGATGAGCAGTTCTTC
d_gene: NA; j_gene: TRBJ2-7; v_gene: TRBV4-2; abundance: many; CDR3aa: CASSQDSYEQYF; CDR3nt: TGTGCCAGCAGCCAAGATTCGTACGAGCAGTACTTC